These 30 T cell receptor beta chains originate from one sample sequenced in a study of blood T cell repertoires in COVID-19. Assay used: immunoSEQ multiplex PCR; TCRdb lists only in-frame clones, some missing. Among about 38,000 clones listed, 85% were seen once. The sample consisted of peripheral blood. The receptors were sampled from a man aged 45 to 65 with active COVID-19.

This clone appeared a few times. This chain uses TRBV24-1 with TRBJ1-4, with TRBD1 identical over 8 bases. This CDR3 contains 14 residues. With V trimmed by 5 bases and J by 7 bases, 5 bases remained unmatched. CDR1 is KGHDR, CDR2 SFDVKD, per germline. The CDR3 coding sequence is TGTGCCACCAGTGCACAGGGGGGCGTTGAAAAACTGTTTTTT. It encodes CATSAQGGVEKLFF.

This chain links TRBV10-3 with TRBJ2-7; TRBD1 aligns across 10 bases. This CDR3 is 15 amino acids long. With V trimmed by 8 bases and J by 2 bases, 9 bases remained unmatched. Germline CDR1 reads ENHRY; CDR2 reads SYGVKD. The CDR3, as DNA: TGTGCCATCCGACCTATGACAGGGGGCACCTACGAGCAGTACTTC. Protein product: CAIRPMTGGTYEQYF.

The V gene is TRBV10-3, the J gene TRBJ1-1; 9 bases line up with TRBD1. J was trimmed by 1 base and V by 6 bases; bases with no gene match: 0. The length of the CDR3 is 13 residues. The V gene's germline CDR1 is ENHRY and CDR2 SYGVKD. In nucleotides, the CDR3 is TGTGCCATCAGGACAGGGGGGAACACTGAAGCTTTCTTT. The encoded protein is CAIRTGGNTEAFF.

The chain combines TRBV5-1 with TRBJ2-7, with D perhaps TRBD1 (6 bases). The length of the CDR3 is 13 residues. Germline values: CDR1 SGHRS, CDR2 YFSETQ. V was cut by 7 bases and J by 3 bases, with 14 bases left in between. The CDR3 reads CASQEQGGYEQYF. The CDR3 nucleotides are TGCGCCAGCCAGGAACAGGGCGGCTACGAGCAGTACTTC.

The rearrangement joins TRBV5-1 to TRBJ1-2; TRBD1 matches 12 bases. Germline loops: CDR1 SGHRS, CDR2 YFSETQ. J lost 7 bases, V lost 0 bases, and 7 bases had no gene match. The CDR3 is made up of 16 amino acids. The CDR3 bases are TGCGCCAGCAGCTTGGTTGGGGGACAGGGGGCTTCTGGCTACACCTTC. This sequence encodes CASSLVGGQGASGYTF.

This rearrangement joins TRBV7-9 to TRBJ2-5, with D tentatively TRBD2 (6 bases). In germline, CDR1 is SEHNR, CDR2 FQNEAQ (reference sequence). This CDR3 spans 15 amino acids. The V end lost 7 bases, the J end lost 7 bases, and 22 bases lay between the germline ends. CDR3 coding DNA: TGTGCCAGCACCTCCCCCCGGTTCGGGGGAGGGACCCAGTACTTC. It is translated as CASTSPRFGGGTQYF.

V gene TRBV4-2 combines with J gene TRBJ2-6; 12 bases are a match to TRBD1. Germline assignment: CDR1 LGHNA and CDR2 YNFKEQ. The junction had 6 bases not matched to a gene; V was cut back by 6 bases and J by 3 bases. The CDR3 totals 17 residues. CDR3 nucleotides: TGTGCCAGCAGGCCGGGACAGGGGGCGAGTGGGGCCAACGTCCTGACTTTC. Its protein product is CASRPGQGASGANVLTF.

The chain joins TRBV21-1 to TRBJ2-7; the table's D call, TRBD1, was not checked against the DNA. TRBV21-1 is tagged as a pseudogene. The CDR3 has 20 amino acids. DNA for the CDR3: TGTGCCAGCAGCAAAGGGACAGGGGTGGCTAGCGGGCGGAGAATATACGAGCAGTACTTC. Translated: CASSKGTGVASGRRIYEQYF.

This clone was recorded a few times. The chain has TRBV5-1 and TRBJ2-3; TRBD1 might be the D (7 bases). CDR3 length: 16 residues. In germline, CDR1 is SGHRS, CDR2 YFSETQ. The V gene lost 0 bases and the J gene lost 1 base, with 12 bases spanning the gap. CDR3 nucleotides: TGCGCCAGCAGCTTGGGCCAGGGGGGCCGCACAGATACGCAGTATTTT. This translates into CASSLGQGGRTDTQYF.

The V and J genes are TRBV9 and TRBJ2-7, with a possible D match to TRBD2 (6 bases). CDR1 is SGDLS and CDR2 is YYNGEE in the germline V gene. V gave up 4 bases and J gave up 3 bases, with 8 bases separating them. The CDR3 is 12 amino acids. The CDR3 nucleotides read TGTGCCAGCAGCCCCGGGAGCTACGAGCAGTACTTC. Translating gives CASSPGSYEQYF.

In its sample, this clone ranks as medium-sized. The chain is built from TRBV5-1 and TRBJ2-7; D perhaps matches TRBD1 (7 bases). V was shortened by 0 bases and J by 4 bases, with 20 bases between the two germline ends. This CDR3 is built from 17 residues. Germline CDR1 SGHRS, CDR2 YFSETQ. CDR3 DNA sequence: TGCGCCAGCAGCTTGGCCGAGGGGGCCTCAGGGAGGTACGAGCAGTACTTC. Its protein product is CASSLAEGASGRYEQYF.

V usage is TRBV12-5 and J usage is TRBJ1-1, with a tentative D call TRBD1 (6 bases). Trimming stripped 0 bases from V and 5 bases from J, with 13 bases between. The germline V gene encodes CDR1 LGHNT and CDR2 FRNRAP. The length of the CDR3 is 15 residues. The DNA of the CDR3 is TGTGCTAGTGGTTTGGTACTGGGGGCAGGTACTGAAGCTTTCTTT. Translating it yields CASGLVLGAGTEAFF.

V usage is TRBV18 and J usage is TRBJ2-2; 8 positions agree with TRBD1. This CDR3 is built from 14 residues. Germline V gene lookup returns CDR1 KGHSH and CDR2 LQKENI. Losses at the gene ends were 4 bases for V and 4 bases for J; bases not matched to a gene: 2. CDR3 sequence reads: CASSRTGSTGELFF. The CDR3 nucleotides are TGTGCCAGCTCACGGACAGGGAGCACCGGGGAGCTGTTTTTT.

The chain recombines TRBV1 with TRBJ1-5; the D call of TRBD1 is as the table states it, not checked on the DNA. TRBV1 is a listed pseudogene. This CDR3 contains 16 residues. The CDR3: CTSSPQGADSNQPQHF. As DNA, the CDR3 is TGCACCAGCAGTCCTCAGGGGGCAGATAGCAATCAGCCCCAGCATTTT.

The chain combines TRBV6-2 or TRBV6-3 with TRBJ1-5; 9 bases align to TRBD1. Trimming removed 6 bases from V and 6 bases from J; junction bases left unmatched: 9. CDR1 MNHEY and CDR2 SVGEGT come from the germline V gene. This CDR3 has 15 amino acids. In nucleotides, the CDR3 is TGTGCCAGCAGCTTCGGACAGGGGAAGGGTCAGCCCCAGCATTTT. Encoded protein: CASSFGQGKGQPQHF.

The chain is built from TRBV21-1 and TRBJ1-6; TRBD1, the table's D call, lacks a check against the DNA. TRBV21-1 is a documented pseudogene. The CDR3 is made up of 20 amino acids. CDR3 region: CASSKRVLSGVSSYNSPLHF. DNA of the CDR3: TGTGCCAGCAGCAAAAGGGTGTTATCAGGGGTGAGCTCCTATAATTCACCCCTCCACTTT.

The chain has TRBV28 and TRBJ2-4; possibly TRBD1 for D (5 bases). In germline, CDR1 is MDHEN, CDR2 SYDVKM. The CDR3 spans 16 residues. Trimming cost V 4 bases and J 6 bases, with 19 bases left between them. The CDR3 nucleotides read TGTGCCAGCAGTTACAGGATCGCAACCGTTGGAAACATTCAGTACTTC. The encoded protein is CASSYRIATVGNIQYF.

CDR3 DNA sequence: TGCGCCAGCAGCTTGGTAGCCTCTGGGGCCAACGTCCTGACTTTC. This translates into CASSLVASGANVLTF. V is TRBV5-1 and J is TRBJ2-6; D unclear. Germline-derived CDR1 and CDR2 are SGHRS and YFSETQ. The germline V and J ends were trimmed by 0 bases and 0 bases, with 4 bases remaining between them. The CDR3 extends over 15 amino acids.

The chain links TRBV7-9 to TRBJ1-2, with D possibly being TRBD1 (6 bases). CDR1 is SEHNR, CDR2 FQNEAQ, per germline (reference sequence). V shed 2 bases and J shed 1 base, with 17 bases lying between them. The CDR3 totals 17 residues. This CDR3 reads CASSLRGAGDFNYGYTF. CDR3 coding DNA: TGTGCCAGCAGCTTACGTGGGGCAGGGGATTTTAACTATGGCTACACCTTC.

CDR3 nucleotide sequence: TGTGCCAGCAGTCTAGCGGGGGGGGACTACAATGAGCAGTTCTTC. Translating it yields CASSLAGGDYNEQFF. V usage is TRBV6-5 and J usage is TRBJ2-1, with TRBD2 matching over 12 bases. The CDR3 covers 15 residues. Germline V gene lookup returns CDR1 MNHEY and CDR2 SVGAGI. Unmatched junction bases numbered 2, after V lost 5 bases and J lost 3 bases.

This rearrangement joins TRBV5-1 to TRBJ2-4, with TRBD2 identical over 11 bases. Germline V CDR1 and CDR2: SGHRS, YFSETQ. With V trimmed by 0 bases and J by 7 bases, 9 bases remained unmatched. The CDR3 totals 17 residues. CDR3 protein: CASSLAASGGSSNIQYF. The CDR3 DNA follows: TGCGCCAGCAGCTTGGCGGCTAGCGGGGGGAGCAGTAACATTCAGTACTTC. The entire variable domain, with the rest obtained from reference TRBV5-1 and TRBJ2-4, is as follows: KAGVTQTPRYLIKTRGQQVTLSCSPISGHRSVSWYQQTPGQGLQFLFEYFSETQRNKGNFPGRFSGRQFSNSRSEMNVSTLELGDSALYLCASSLAASGGSSNIQYFGAGTRLSVL.

V usage is TRBV19 and J usage is TRBJ2-3, with TRBD2 matching over 14 bases. The CDR3 is 17 residues long. Germline CDR1 reads LNHDA; CDR2 reads SQIVND (reference sequence). V was clipped by 5 bases and J by 3 bases; unmatched bases: 7. CDR3 loop: CASSSRLAGGPTDTQYF. The CDR3 DNA follows: TGTGCCAGTAGTTCCCGACTAGCGGGGGGGCCTACAGATACGCAGTATTTT.

This rearrangement joins TRBV5-1 to TRBJ2-2; D ambiguous. Germline lookup yields CDR1 SGHRS and CDR2 YFSETQ. V was cut by 0 bases and J by 5 bases, with 11 bases left in between. The CDR3 loop spans 15 amino acids. The CDR3 region has the DNA TGCGCCAGCAGCTTGGTGGCAGGCGAAACCGGGGAGCTGTTTTTT. Its translation: CASSLVAGETGELFF.

The chain uses TRBV7-9 and TRBJ2-6; TRBD1 might be the D (5 bases). Deletions cut 1 base from V and 2 bases from J, with 9 bases between. Germline CDR1 is SEHNR and CDR2 is FQNEAQ (reference sequence). The CDR3 spans 16 residues. DNA of the CDR3: TGTGCCAGCAGCTTAGTAGTAGGGGCTGGGGCCAACGTCCTGACTTTC. It is translated as CASSLVVGAGANVLTF.

J is TRBJ2-7 and V is TRBV12-3 or TRBV12-4, with D unclear. This CDR3 is built from 13 residues. V lost 6 bases and J 4 bases, leaving 13 bases between the germline ends. CDR3 nucleotides: TGTGCCAGCAGCAAGGTCGACATGTACGAGCAGTACTTC. It is translated as CASSKVDMYEQYF.

This chain joins TRBV6-1 and TRBJ2-7; D ambiguous. Looked up from germline, CDR1 is MNHNS and CDR2 is SASEGT. The CDR3 sequence is 14 residues long. Deletions cut 1 base from V and 2 bases from J, with 9 bases between. As DNA, the CDR3 is TGTGCCAGCAGTGAAGGTTCTAGTCCCTACGAGCAGTACTTC. Translated, it gives CASSEGSSPYEQYF.

This clone was detected a few times. The V gene is TRBV6-6, the J gene TRBJ2-5, with 9 bases fitting TRBD2. Germline V gene sequence: CDR1 MNHNY, CDR2 SVGAGI (reference sequence). Germline trimming cut 7 bases from V and 2 bases from J; bases unmatched to any gene: 5. The CDR3 runs to 14 residues. The CDR3 loop is CASTIAGDQETQYF. The CDR3 nucleotides are TGTGCCAGCACCATAGCGGGGGATCAAGAGACCCAGTACTTC.

The CDR3 DNA sequence: TGTGCCACCAGCAGAGGGACAACCAACTATGGCTACACCTTC. Protein product: CATSRGTTNYGYTF. The chain is built from TRBV15 and TRBJ1-2; D perhaps matches TRBD1 (5 bases). Per the germline V gene, CDR1 is LNHNV and CDR2 is YYDKDF (reference sequence). The CDR3 loop spans 14 amino acids. The V gene lost 1 base and the J gene lost 2 bases, with 8 bases spanning the gap. Full variable domain (rest looked up from reference TRBV15 and TRBJ1-2): DAMVIQNPRYQVTQFGKPVTLSCSQTLNHNVMYWYQQKSSQAPKLLFHYYDKDFNNEADTPDNFQSRRPNTSFCFLDIRSPGLGDTAMYLCATSRGTTNYGYTFGSGTRLTVV.

The rearrangement links TRBV5-4 to TRBJ2-3; D remains unclear. The V gene's germline CDR1 is SGHNT and CDR2 YYREEE (reference sequence). The V end lost 1 base, the J end lost 2 bases, and 11 bases lay between the germline ends. CDR3 size: 15 residues. The CDR3 region has the DNA TGTGCCAGCAGCTTGCTGCGTAGCCTCACAGATACGCAGTATTTT. Its protein product is CASSLLRSLTDTQYF.

The DNA of the CDR3 is TGTGCCAGCAGTGACCCACCGGGGAATAGGAGAAAAAACATTCAGTACTTC. Protein sequence: CASSDPPGNRRKNIQYF. J is TRBJ2-4 and V is TRBV6-1; possibly TRBD2 for D (5 bases). Deletions cut 3 bases from V and 4 bases from J, with 19 bases between. The CDR3 covers 17 residues. Germline V gives CDR1 MNHNS, CDR2 SASEGT.